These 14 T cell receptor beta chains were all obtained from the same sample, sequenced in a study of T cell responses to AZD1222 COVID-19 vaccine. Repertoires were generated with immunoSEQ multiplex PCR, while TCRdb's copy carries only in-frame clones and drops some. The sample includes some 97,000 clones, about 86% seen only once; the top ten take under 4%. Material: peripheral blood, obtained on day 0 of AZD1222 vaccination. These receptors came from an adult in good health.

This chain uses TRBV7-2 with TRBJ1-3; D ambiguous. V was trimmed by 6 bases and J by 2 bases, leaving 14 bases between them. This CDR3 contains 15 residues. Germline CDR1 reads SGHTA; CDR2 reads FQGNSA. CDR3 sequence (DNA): TGTGCCAGCAGTATCCATCAACGGACTGGAAACACCATATATTTT. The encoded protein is CASSIHQRTGNTIYF. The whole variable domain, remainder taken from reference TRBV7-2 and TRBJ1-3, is GAGVSQSPSNKVTEKGKDVELRCDPISGHTALYWYRQSLGQGLEFLIYFQGNSAPDKSGLPSDRFSAERTGGSVSTLTIQRTQQEDSAVYLCASSIHQRTGNTIYFGEGSWLTVV.

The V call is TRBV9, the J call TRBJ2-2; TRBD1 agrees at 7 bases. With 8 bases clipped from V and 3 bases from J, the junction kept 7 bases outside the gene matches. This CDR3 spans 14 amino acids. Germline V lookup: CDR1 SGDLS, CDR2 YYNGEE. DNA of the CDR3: TGTGCCAGTAAGGGGGACAGCCACACCGGGGAGCTGTTTTTT. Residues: CASKGDSHTGELFF.

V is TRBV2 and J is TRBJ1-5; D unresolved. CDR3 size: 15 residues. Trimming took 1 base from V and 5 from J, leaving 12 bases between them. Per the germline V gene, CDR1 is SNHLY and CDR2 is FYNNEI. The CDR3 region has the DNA TGTGCCAGCAGTGAAGAAACCAGTACTTATCAGCCCCAGCATTTT. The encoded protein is CASSEETSTYQPQHF.

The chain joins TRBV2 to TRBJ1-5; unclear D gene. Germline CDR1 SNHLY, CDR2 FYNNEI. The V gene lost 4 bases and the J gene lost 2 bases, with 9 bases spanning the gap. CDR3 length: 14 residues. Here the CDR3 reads CASSVRGGNQPQHF. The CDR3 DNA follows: TGTGCCAGCAGTGTTCGGGGTGGCAATCAGCCCCAGCATTTT.

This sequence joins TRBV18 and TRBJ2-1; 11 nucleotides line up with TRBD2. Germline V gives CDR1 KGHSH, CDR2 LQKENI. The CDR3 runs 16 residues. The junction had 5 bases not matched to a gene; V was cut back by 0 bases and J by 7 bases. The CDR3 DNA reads TGTGCCAGCTCACCACCGGCGCTAGCGGGGGGTAATGAGCAGTTCTTC. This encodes CASSPPALAGGNEQFF.

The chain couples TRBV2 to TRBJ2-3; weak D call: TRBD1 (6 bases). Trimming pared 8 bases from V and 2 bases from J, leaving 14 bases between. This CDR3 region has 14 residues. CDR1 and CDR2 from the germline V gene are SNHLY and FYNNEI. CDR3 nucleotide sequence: TGTGCCAGCCAGGAACAGGGTTCCACAGATACGCAGTATTTT. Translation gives CASQEQGSTDTQYF.

The DNA for the CDR3 is TGTGCCAGCAGCTCACAACAGGGGGCAGAGCAGTACTTC. It translates to CASSSQQGAEQYF. The V call is TRBV7-3, the J call TRBJ2-7; 9 nucleotides align to TRBD1. The CDR3 sequence is 13 residues long. V lost 4 bases to trimming and J lost 7 bases; unmatched junction nucleotides: 5. Germline V gives CDR1 SGHTA, CDR2 FQGTGA.

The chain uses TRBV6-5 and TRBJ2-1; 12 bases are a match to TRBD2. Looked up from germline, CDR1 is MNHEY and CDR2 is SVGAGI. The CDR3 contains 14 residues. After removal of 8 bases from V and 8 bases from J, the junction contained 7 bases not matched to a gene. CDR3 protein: CASLGLAGRDEQFF. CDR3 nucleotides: TGTGCCAGCCTGGGACTAGCGGGTCGGGATGAGCAGTTCTTC.

The CDR3: CASSATLGAGEKLFF. CDR3 nucleotides: TGCGCCAGCAGCGCCACCTTGGGGGCCGGAGAAAAACTGTTTTTT. This chain links TRBV5-1 with TRBJ1-4, with D perhaps TRBD1 (6 bases). V dropped 4 bases and J dropped 8 bases, with 18 bases sitting between them. There are 15 residues in the CDR3. Germline V gene sequence: CDR1 SGHRS, CDR2 YFSETQ. Based on the CDR3 plus reference TRBV5-1 and TRBJ1-4, the full variable domain is KAGVTQTPRYLIKTRGQQVTLSCSPISGHRSVSWYQQTPGQGLQFLFEYFSETQRNKGNFPGRFSGRQFSNSRSEMNVSTLELGDSALYLCASSATLGAGEKLFFGSGTQLSVL.

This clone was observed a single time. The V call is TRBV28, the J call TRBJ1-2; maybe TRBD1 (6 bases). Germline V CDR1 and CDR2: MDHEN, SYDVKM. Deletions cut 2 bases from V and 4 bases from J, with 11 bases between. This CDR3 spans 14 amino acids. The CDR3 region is CASSLLTGLYGYTF. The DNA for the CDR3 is TGTGCCAGCAGTTTACTGACAGGACTCTATGGCTACACCTTC.

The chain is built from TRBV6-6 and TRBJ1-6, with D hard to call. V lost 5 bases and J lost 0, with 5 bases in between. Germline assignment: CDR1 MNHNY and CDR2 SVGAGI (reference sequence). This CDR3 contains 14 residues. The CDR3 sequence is CASSGSSYNSPLHF. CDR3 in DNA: TGTGCCAGCAGTGGGAGCTCCTATAATTCACCCCTCCACTTT.

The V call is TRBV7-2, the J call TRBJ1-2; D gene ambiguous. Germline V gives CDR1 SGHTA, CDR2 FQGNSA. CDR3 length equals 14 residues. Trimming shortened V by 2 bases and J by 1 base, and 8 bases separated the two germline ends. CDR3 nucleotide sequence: TGTGCCAGCAGCTTAACGGAGTTTAACTATGGCTACACCTTC. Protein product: CASSLTEFNYGYTF.

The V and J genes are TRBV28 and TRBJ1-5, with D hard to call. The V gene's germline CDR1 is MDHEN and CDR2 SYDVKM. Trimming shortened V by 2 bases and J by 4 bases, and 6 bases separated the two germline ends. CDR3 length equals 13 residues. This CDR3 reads CASSLRLNQPQHF. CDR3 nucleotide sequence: TGTGCCAGCAGTTTACGGTTGAATCAGCCCCAGCATTTT.

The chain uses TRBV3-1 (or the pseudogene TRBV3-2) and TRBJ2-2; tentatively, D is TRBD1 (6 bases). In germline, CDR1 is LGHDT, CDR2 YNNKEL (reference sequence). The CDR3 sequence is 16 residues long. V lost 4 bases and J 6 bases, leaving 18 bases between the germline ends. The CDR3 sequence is CASSRGGRGIAGELFF. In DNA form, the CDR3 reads TGTGCCAGCAGCCGTGGTGGCAGGGGCATTGCCGGGGAGCTGTTTTTT.